The rows below give T cell receptor beta chains drawn from one sample of a study of beta chain features in type 1 diabetes. The repertoire was sequenced with immunoSEQ multiplex PCR; TCRdb's copy has only in-frame clones and lacks some. Here the sample spans roughly 150,000 clones, 7% to 9% being singletons. The sample comprised central memory CD4+ T cells from blood. All receptors derive from a man between 18 and 29 years old with type 1 diabetes. Both conserved end residues are part of each CDR3. Fields, in order: CDR3 protein, CDR3 DNA, V gene, J gene, D gene, clone size. D genes are given only for firm matches. Size is stated for part of the rows, as once, few or many counts, or as a class when the clone is expanded.

CASSQPQVNTEAFF	TGCGCCAGCAGCCAACCCCAGGTCAACACTGAAGCTTTCTTT	TRBV4-3	TRBJ1-1	-	few
CASSYSGPGLQETQYF	TGTGCCAGCAGTTACTCCGGGCCGGGACTCCAAGAGACCCAGTACTTC	TRBV6-5	TRBJ2-5	-	few
CASSTKKGFYEQYF	TGTGCCAGCAGTACCAAAAAGGGGTTCTACGAGCAGTACTTC	TRBV28	TRBJ2-7	-	many
CASSRPGTGGYNEQFF	TGTGCCAGCAGCCGGCCGGGGACAGGGGGCTACAATGAGCAGTTCTTC	TRBV5-5	TRBJ2-1	TRBD1	-
CASSYPGGVGNTIYF	TGTGCCAGCAGTTACCCGGGGGGGGTTGGAAACACCATATATTTT	TRBV6-6	TRBJ1-3	-	once
CASSVRDGGGRETQYF	TGTGCCAGCAGCGTACGAGATGGTGGGGGCCGGGAGACCCAGTACTTC	TRBV9	TRBJ2-5	-	few
CASSPSGGAWAFF	TGTGCCAGCAGCCCTTCCGGGGGGGCTTGGGCTTTCTTT	TRBV14	TRBJ1-1	-	-
CASKTATNEKPFF	TGTGCCAGCAAAACTGCAACTAATGAAAAACCGTTTTTT	TRBV28	TRBJ1-4	-	-
CAWSVDRYYGYTF	TGTGCCTGGAGTGTAGACAGGTACTATGGCTACACCTTC	TRBV30	TRBJ1-2	-	few
CASSHPGQGYNEQFF	TGCGCCAGCAGTCACCCGGGACAGGGTTACAATGAGCAGTTCTTC	TRBV23-1	TRBJ2-1	TRBD1	many
CASSQDRSGGTQYF	TGTGCCAGCAGCCAAGATAGGAGCGGGGGTACGCAGTATTTT	TRBV4-2	TRBJ2-3	TRBD2	few
CASSLTGMGGELFF	TGCGCCAGCAGCTTGACGGGAATGGGCGGGGAGCTGTTTTTT	TRBV5-1	TRBJ2-2	-	-
CATLGQANTEAFF	TGTGCCACCCTGGGACAGGCGAACACTGAAGCTTTCTTT	TRBV7-9	TRBJ1-1	TRBD1	few
CASTGQDNYGYTF	TGTGCCAGCACAGGACAGGACAACTATGGCTACACCTTC	TRBV7-9	TRBJ1-2	TRBD1	-
CASSSHPGVGEQFF	TGTGCCAGCAGCTCCCACCCCGGGGTGGGTGAGCAGTTCTTC	TRBV11-3	TRBJ2-1	-	-
CASSPGTGISEQYF	TGTGCCAGCTCACCAGGGACAGGGATTTCCGAGCAGTACTTC	TRBV18	TRBJ2-7	TRBD1	many
CASSPGRGHGYTF	TGTGCCAGCAGCCCGGGCAGGGGGCATGGCTACACCTTC	TRBV5-6	TRBJ1-2	TRBD1	-
CAWSVRGANEKLFF	TGTGCCTGGAGTGTTCGGGGGGCGAACGAAAAACTGTTTTTT	TRBV30	TRBJ1-4	-	-
CASSPGQNSYEQYF	TGTGCCAGCAGCCCTGGACAGAACTCCTACGAGCAGTACTTC	TRBV7-2	TRBJ2-7	-	few
CASSSGTGAYEQYF	TGTGCCAGCAGCTCCGGGACAGGGGCCTACGAGCAGTACTTC	TRBV7-7	TRBJ2-7	TRBD1	few
CASSLEFQISTDTQYF	TGTGCCAGCAGCTTGGAATTTCAGATATCCACAGATACGCAGTATTTT	TRBV5-4	TRBJ2-3	-	-
CASSLLNLGGSTEAFF	TGTGCCAGCAGCCTATTAAATCTCGGGGGATCCACTGAAGCTTTCTTT	TRBV5-4	TRBJ1-1	-	once
CASSPTMDSETQYF	TGTGCCAGCAGCCCCACGATGGACAGTGAGACCCAGTACTTC	TRBV14	TRBJ2-5	-	-
CASSTGRGETQYF	TGTGCCAGCAGTACAGGGCGAGGAGAGACCCAGTACTTC	TRBV7-8	TRBJ2-5	-	many
CASRTSRDSGANVLTF	TGCGCCAGCAGGACTAGCAGAGACTCTGGGGCCAACGTCCTGACTTTC	TRBV5-1	TRBJ2-6	TRBD2	-
CASSPPPSSMNSPLHF	TGTGCCAGCTCACCACCACCCTCCAGTATGAATTCACCCCTCCACTTT	TRBV18	TRBJ1-6	-	-
CASTGTGHWADTQYF	TGTGCCAGCACCGGGACAGGGCATTGGGCAGATACGCAGTATTTT	TRBV7-8	TRBJ2-3	TRBD1	-
CASSQEYSQEAQYF	TGTGCCAGCAGCCAAGAATATAGCCAAGAGGCCCAGTACTTC	TRBV14	TRBJ2-5	-	few
CASSLFTGDEETQYF	TGCGCCAGCAGCTTATTCACAGGGGATGAAGAGACCCAGTACTTC	TRBV5-1	TRBJ2-5	TRBD1	few
CASSPDLASSYEQYF	TGTGCCAGCTCACCAGACCTAGCCAGCTCCTACGAGCAGTACTTC	TRBV18	TRBJ2-7	-	few
CASSLFVLAGGRTDTQYF	TGTGCCAGCAGCTTATTCGTCTTGGCGGGAGGGCGCACAGATACGCAGTATTTT	TRBV11-3	TRBJ2-3	TRBD2	-
CSVDRGGTSGSYEQYF	TGCAGCGTTGATCGAGGCGGGACTAGCGGCTCCTACGAGCAGTACTTC	TRBV29-1	TRBJ2-7	TRBD2	-
CASSLIATAKETQYF	TGTGCCAGCAGCTTAATTGCGACAGCAAAGGAGACCCAGTACTTC	TRBV7-9	TRBJ2-5	-	-
CASGRGHATGELFF	TGTGCCAGCGGTCGGGGACATGCAACCGGGGAGCTGTTTTTT	TRBV25-1	TRBJ2-2	-	few
CATSSHIPGGHEQYF	TGTGCCACCAGCAGTCATATTCCAGGGGGTCACGAGCAGTACTTC	TRBV15	TRBJ2-7	TRBD1	many
CASSEIGQPQHF	TGTGCCAGCAGTGAAATCGGTCAGCCCCAGCATTTT	TRBV6-1	TRBJ1-5	-	few
CSVRVGQGYEQYF	TGCAGCGTACGTGTAGGACAGGGGTACGAGCAGTACTTC	TRBV29-1	TRBJ2-7	TRBD1	-
CASSFGTLYEQYF	TGTGCCAGCAGCTTTGGGACACTATACGAGCAGTACTTC	TRBV7-2	TRBJ2-7	-	few
CASSSNQETQYF	TGTGCCAGCAGCTCCAACCAAGAGACCCAGTACTTC	TRBV7-9	TRBJ2-5	-	few
CASSATTNRGEAFF	TGTGCCAGCAGCGCTACGACCAATCGAGGTGAAGCTTTCTTT	TRBV6-1	TRBJ1-1	-	many
CASSFRQGGEAFF	TGTGCCAGCAGCTTTCGACAGGGTGGTGAAGCTTTCTTT	TRBV11-3	TRBJ1-1	TRBD1	-
CASRGLAGYSEQFF	TGTGCCAGCCGGGGACTAGCGGGATATAGTGAGCAGTTCTTC	TRBV10-3	TRBJ2-1	TRBD2	once
CASSVGGTGSYNEQFF	TGTGCCAGCAGCGTAGGAGGGACTGGGTCCTACAATGAGCAGTTCTTC	TRBV9	TRBJ2-1	-	few
CAWRESTDTQYF	TGTGCCTGGCGGGAGAGCACAGATACGCAGTATTTT	TRBV30	TRBJ2-3	-	-
CAISDKGTTQETQYF	TGTGCCATCAGTGACAAAGGGACAACTCAAGAGACCCAGTACTTC	TRBV10-3	TRBJ2-5	-	few
CASSTQAGEPARTQYF	TGTGCCAGCAGCACGCAAGCGGGGGAGCCAGCGCGTACGCAGTATTTT	TRBV7-2	TRBJ2-3	TRBD2	-
CASSKEVGGNQPQHF	TGTGCCAGCAGCAAAGAGGTAGGGGGCAATCAGCCCCAGCATTTT	TRBV7-8	TRBJ1-5	-	-
CASSERAGDYYEQYF	TGTGCCAGCAGCGAAAGAGCCGGGGATTACTACGAGCAGTACTTC	TRBV9	TRBJ2-7	-	-
CASSFNRAKDRVNTEAFF	TGTGCCAGCAGCTTTAACCGGGCCAAGGACAGGGTGAACACTGAAGCTTTCTTT	TRBV7-6	TRBJ1-1	TRBD1	-
CASSSGLGYGYTF	TGTGCCAGCAGCTCAGGATTGGGCTATGGCTACACCTTC	TRBV7-2	TRBJ1-2	-	-
CASSAQGTDTGELFF	TGTGCCAGCAGCGCGCAGGGGACGGACACCGGGGAGCTGTTTTTT	TRBV9	TRBJ2-2	-	few
CAASPLQETQYF	TGTGCCGCTAGCCCTCTCCAAGAGACCCAGTACTTC	TRBV28	TRBJ2-5	-	-
CASSQAWTSGGRNEQFF	TGCGCCAGCAGCCAAGCCTGGACTAGCGGGGGAAGGAATGAGCAGTTCTTC	TRBV4-1	TRBJ2-1	TRBD2	few